These T cell receptor beta chains were read from a single sample in a study of regulatory T cells in long-lasting Graves disease. Each CDR3 protein gets one entry after TCRdb re-called the multiplex PCR reads with MiXCR. The sample has roughly 560,000 distinct CDR3 sequences, about 16% seen once. This same sample was also part of a study on T cells in Graves' hyperthyroidism and ophthalmopathy.

The sequenced sample was peripheral blood mononuclear cells (PBMCs), obtained at new diagnosis, from a patient treated with antithyroid drugs. The receptors here all came from a woman aged 40 to 65 with Graves disease. Each CDR3 is given without its conserved first and last residue. D genes are given only for firm matches.

CDR3 length: 12
D gene: .
V gene: TRBV19
CDR3 protein: ASRLGATNEKLF

CDR3 length: 13
D gene: .
V gene: TRBV12-3/TRBV12-4
CDR3 protein: ASSHIPGGLTEAF

CDR3 length: 13
D gene: .
V gene: TRBV11-2
CDR3 protein: ASSPSGRFYNEQF

CDR3 length: 12
D gene: TRBD2
V gene: TRBV10-3
CDR3 protein: AISDVAGSYEQY

CDR3 length: 14
D gene: TRBD1
V gene: TRBV9
CDR3 protein: ASSAGNGQGQETQY

CDR3 length: 12
D gene: .
V gene: TRBV11-2
CDR3 protein: ASSLGRRGTEAF

CDR3 length: 12
D gene: .
V gene: TRBV28
CDR3 protein: ASSLSGRNYGYT

CDR3 length: 12
D gene: .
V gene: TRBV10-3
CDR3 protein: ATSVSGAPYEQY

CDR3 length: 14
D gene: .
V gene: TRBV4-1
CDR3 protein: ASSQASFSGGETQY

CDR3 length: 16
D gene: TRBD2
V gene: TRBV27
CDR3 protein: ASSLKLAGGLWSYEQY

CDR3 length: 9
D gene: .
V gene: TRBV12-3/TRBV12-4
CDR3 protein: ASSFGPWAF

CDR3 length: 13
D gene: TRBD1
V gene: TRBV27
CDR3 protein: ASSLYRTGAYEQY

CDR3 length: 13
D gene: TRBD2
V gene: TRBV2
CDR3 protein: ASSATSGYTGELF

CDR3 length: 11
D gene: .
V gene: TRBV18
CDR3 protein: ASSPPQAGELF

CDR3 length: 14
D gene: TRBD1
V gene: TRBV27
CDR3 protein: ASSLLPRTGGSPLH

CDR3 length: 11
D gene: .
V gene: TRBV12-3/TRBV12-4
CDR3 protein: ASTLLRGEKLF

CDR3 length: 14
D gene: TRBD2
V gene: TRBV4-2
CDR3 protein: ASSQDLAGGQDTQY

CDR3 length: 13
D gene: .
V gene: TRBV12-3/TRBV12-4
CDR3 protein: ASSIRGGDETEAF

CDR3 length: 14
D gene: TRBD1
V gene: TRBV2
CDR3 protein: ASRRDRGLSTDTQY

CDR3 length: 8
D gene: .
V gene: TRBV3-1
CDR3 protein: ASSQGSVY

CDR3 length: 12
D gene: .
V gene: TRBV6-1
CDR3 protein: ASSETGLQDTQY

CDR3 length: 15
D gene: .
V gene: TRBV2
CDR3 protein: ASSEVARGPYNSPLH

CDR3 length: 10
D gene: .
V gene: TRBV6-5
CDR3 protein: ASSSIGQPQH

CDR3 length: 14
D gene: TRBD2
V gene: TRBV6-1
CDR3 protein: ASSSRTSGAGDTQY

CDR3 length: 12
D gene: .
V gene: TRBV9
CDR3 protein: ASSGGPAGETQY

CDR3 length: 13
D gene: TRBD2
V gene: TRBV7-3
CDR3 protein: ASSLARGSYNEQF

CDR3 length: 13
D gene: .
V gene: TRBV25-1
CDR3 protein: ASSEPGLSYNEQF

CDR3 length: 12
D gene: TRBD1
V gene: TRBV7-8
CDR3 protein: ASRTYRGDQPQH

CDR3 length: 13
D gene: .
V gene: TRBV4-1
CDR3 protein: ASSPQDRTNTEAF

CDR3 length: 11
D gene: .
V gene: TRBV29-1
CDR3 protein: SVEPRGGYGYT

CDR3 length: 11
D gene: TRBD1
V gene: TRBV27
CDR3 protein: ARSLLEGQEAF

CDR3 length: 11
D gene: .
V gene: TRBV3-1
CDR3 protein: ASSPMTGAGYT

CDR3 length: 13
D gene: .
V gene: TRBV7-9
CDR3 protein: ASSLSRGPNTEAF

CDR3 length: 8
D gene: .
V gene: TRBV10-2
CDR3 protein: ASSLREQF

CDR3 length: 13
D gene: TRBD2
V gene: TRBV7-3
CDR3 protein: ASSLTTSGFNEQF

CDR3 length: 13
D gene: TRBD2
V gene: TRBV10-1
CDR3 protein: ASSPAVAGVETQY

CDR3 length: 13
D gene: TRBD2
V gene: TRBV2
CDR3 protein: ASRRGLAGEGEQF

CDR3 length: 9
D gene: .
V gene: TRBV12-3/TRBV12-4
CDR3 protein: ASSQGDKQF

CDR3 length: 13
D gene: TRBD2
V gene: TRBV12-3/TRBV12-4
CDR3 protein: ASSFKRGSNNEQF

CDR3 length: 14
D gene: TRBD2
V gene: TRBV5-5
CDR3 protein: ASGAPERGVYNEQF

CDR3 length: 15
D gene: TRBD1
V gene: TRBV28
CDR3 protein: ASSLSSLGTGSLEQF

CDR3 length: 13
D gene: TRBD2
V gene: TRBV15
CDR3 protein: AAGAGGVSYNEQF

CDR3 length: 14
D gene: TRBD1
V gene: TRBV10-2
CDR3 protein: ASSEWGNRGNYGYT

CDR3 length: 12
D gene: TRBD2
V gene: TRBV29-1
CDR3 protein: SVTLAYTPYEQY

CDR3 length: 10
D gene: .
V gene: TRBV18
CDR3 protein: ASSPDGYEQY

CDR3 length: 11
D gene: TRBD1
V gene: TRBV7-9
CDR3 protein: ASSLDRVDGYT